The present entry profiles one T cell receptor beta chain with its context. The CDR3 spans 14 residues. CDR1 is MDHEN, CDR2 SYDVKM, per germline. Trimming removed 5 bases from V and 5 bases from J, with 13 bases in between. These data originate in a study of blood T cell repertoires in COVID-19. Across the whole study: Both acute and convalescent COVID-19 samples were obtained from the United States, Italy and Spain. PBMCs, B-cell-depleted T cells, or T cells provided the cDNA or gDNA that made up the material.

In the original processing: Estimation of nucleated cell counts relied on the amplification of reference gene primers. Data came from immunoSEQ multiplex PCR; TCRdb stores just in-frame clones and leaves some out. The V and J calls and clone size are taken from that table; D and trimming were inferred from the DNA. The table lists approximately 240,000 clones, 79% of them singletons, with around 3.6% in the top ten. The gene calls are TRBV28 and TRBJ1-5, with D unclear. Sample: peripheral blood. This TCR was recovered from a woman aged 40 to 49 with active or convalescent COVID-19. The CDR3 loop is CASSRRLGDQPQHF. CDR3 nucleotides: TGTGCCAGCAGTAGAAGGTTGGGAGATCAGCCCCAGCATTTT.